The 12 T cell receptor beta chains below all came from one sample that was sequenced in a study of graft-versus-host responses after intestinal transplantation (dated by TCRdb to about 2021). The library was generated by the immunoSEQ multiplex PCR assay. As stored in TCRdb, this immuneACCESS dataset retains in-frame rearrangements with V and J assigned. A fraction of the clones does not appear; measured against another copy, unresolved V genes explain less than half of the discrepancy, and the remainder lacks a known reason. The sample data list more than 95,000 clones, and 90% of these were observed just once. The ten top clones hold about 0.18% of the sample. Their antigens are not known. The time point label for this specimen denotes: cells obtained before transplantation from donor or recipient. Source: unstimulated CD4+ T cells sorted from spleen or lymph node cells, taken before intestinal transplant. The receptors were sampled from a human donor who received an intestinal transplant.

V usage is TRBV18 and J usage is TRBJ2-7; D ambiguous. The CDR3 covers 13 residues. V lost 6 bases, J lost 3 bases, and 12 bases lay in between. The germline V gene encodes CDR1 KGHSH and CDR2 LQKENI. CDR3 in amino acids: CASSPRSDYEQYF. The CDR3 DNA reads TGTGCCAGCTCCCCCAGGTCGGACTACGAGCAGTACTTC.

The V gene is TRBV7-8, the J gene TRBJ1-2, with TRBD1 matching over 8 bases. Germline loops: CDR1 SGHVS, CDR2 FQNEAQ. The CDR3 is 15 amino acids. The J segment lost 2 bases and the V segment lost 3 bases, leaving 5 bases of the junction unmatched. CDR3 sequence reads: CASSFGDRSNYGYTF. The CDR3 bases are TGTGCCAGCAGCTTTGGGGACAGGTCCAACTATGGCTACACCTTC.

This chain links TRBV28 with TRBJ1-2; D may be TRBD1 (5 bases). Germline-derived CDR1 and CDR2 are MDHEN and SYDVKM. This CDR3 comprises 15 residues. Trimming took off 5 bases at V and 6 bases at J, with 19 bases between the two ends. CDR3 DNA sequence: TGTGCCAGCAGTCCCCCCCCCGCAGGGATGCATGGCTACACCTTC. This gives the protein CASSPPPAGMHGYTF.

As concerns this clone: This sample includes further DNA sequences coding for the same CDR3. The V gene is TRBV30, the J gene TRBJ1-1; D is uncertain. Germline CDR1 reads GTSNPN; CDR2 reads SVGIG (reference sequence). The V gene lost 2 bases and the J gene lost 1 base, with 5 bases spanning the gap. This CDR3 region has 12 residues. The CDR3 nucleotides are TGTGCCTGGAGTCCGGGGAACACTGAAGCTTTCTTT. Translation gives CAWSPGNTEAFF.

In its sample, this clone was seen once. The chain combines TRBV16 with TRBJ1-1, with D tentatively TRBD1 (5 bases). This CDR3 spans 15 amino acids. V was clipped by 1 base and J by 1 base, with 10 bases between them. Looked up from germline, CDR1 is KGHSY and CDR2 is FQNENV. The CDR3 region is CASSQLGLRNTEAFF. The CDR3 DNA follows: TGTGCCAGCAGCCAATTGGGACTGAGGAACACTGAAGCTTTCTTT.

This clone was detected only a few times. This chain connects TRBV5-4 to TRBJ2-7; D perhaps matches TRBD1 (6 bases). This CDR3 comprises 14 residues. In germline, CDR1 is SGHNT, CDR2 YYREEE (reference sequence). The V gene lost 0 bases and the J gene lost 3 bases, with 10 bases spanning the gap. The CDR3 DNA sequence: TGTGCCAGCAGCTTGGACAGGGCCCGCTACGAGCAGTACTTC. Translating gives CASSLDRARYEQYF.

The V call is TRBV19, the J call TRBJ2-7, with D tentatively TRBD1 (5 bases). Deletions cut 6 bases from V and 0 bases from J, with 12 bases between. Germline values: CDR1 LNHDA, CDR2 SQIVND (reference sequence). This CDR3 comprises 14 residues. CDR3 residues: CASRPQAPSYEQYF. In DNA, the CDR3 is TGTGCCAGTAGACCACAGGCCCCCTCCTACGAGCAGTACTTC.

With regard to this clone: A read error may account for a junction end that differs from germline. This chain uses TRBV2 with TRBJ1-6, with D possibly matching TRBD1 (6 bases). Germline assignment: CDR1 SNHLY and CDR2 FYNNEI. The CDR3 is 13 residues long. The CDR3 bases are TGTGCCGGCAGCTGGGGGCTTGGATCACCCCTCCACTTT. It yields the protein CAGSWGLGSPLHF.

V usage is TRBV5-3 and J usage is TRBJ1-4; TRBD1 matches at 10 bases. TRBV5-3 is an open reading frame, and its role is uncertain. The CDR3 is 17 residues long. The junction had 13 bases not matched to a gene; V was cut back by 4 bases and J by 7 bases. Here the CDR3 DNA reads TGTGCCAGAAGCACAGGGACAGGGGAGAAGGTAGGTGAAAAACTGTTTTTT. Translated, it gives CARSTGTGEKVGEKLFF.

V usage is TRBV19 and J usage is TRBJ2-2; 10 bases line up with TRBD1. The germline V gene encodes CDR1 LNHDA and CDR2 SQIVND (reference sequence). The CDR3 covers 15 residues. With 3 bases clipped from V and 6 bases from J, the junction kept 4 bases outside the gene matches. The CDR3 DNA reads TGTGCCAGTAGTATGACCGGGACAGGGGCCGGGGAGCTGTTTTTT. Amino acid sequence: CASSMTGTGAGELFF.

The chain joins TRBV2 to TRBJ2-5; TRBD2 aligns across 10 bases. J gave up 5 bases and V 6 bases, and 9 bases lay outside the gene matches. The CDR3 contains 15 residues. Germline lookup yields CDR1 SNHLY and CDR2 FYNNEI. The CDR3 sequence is CASSLAGALGETQYF. The CDR3 DNA reads as TGTGCCAGCAGCCTAGCGGGAGCCCTGGGGGAGACCCAGTACTTC.

This chain uses TRBV11-2 with TRBJ2-5; 8 nucleotides line up with TRBD1. Germline V gives CDR1 SGHAT, CDR2 FQNNGV. This CDR3 region has 15 residues. V lost 4 bases and J lost 5; bases outside the gene matches: 9. CDR3 sequence: CASSSMDRVAETQYF. DNA of the CDR3: TGTGCCAGCAGCTCAATGGACAGGGTGGCTGAGACCCAGTACTTC.